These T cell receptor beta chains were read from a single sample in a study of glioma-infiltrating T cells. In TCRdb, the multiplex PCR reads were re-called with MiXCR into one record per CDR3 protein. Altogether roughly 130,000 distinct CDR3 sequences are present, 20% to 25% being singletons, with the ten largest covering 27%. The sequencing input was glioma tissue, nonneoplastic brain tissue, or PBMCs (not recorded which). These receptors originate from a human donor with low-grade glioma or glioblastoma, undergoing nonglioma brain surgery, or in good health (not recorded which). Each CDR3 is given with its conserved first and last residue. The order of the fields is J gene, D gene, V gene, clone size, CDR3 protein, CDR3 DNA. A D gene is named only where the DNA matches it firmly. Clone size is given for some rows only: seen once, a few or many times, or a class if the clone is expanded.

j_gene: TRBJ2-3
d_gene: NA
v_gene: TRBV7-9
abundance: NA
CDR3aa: CASSVDGTHPFF
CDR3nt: TGTGCCAGCAGCGTAGATGGGACCCATCCCTTTTTT

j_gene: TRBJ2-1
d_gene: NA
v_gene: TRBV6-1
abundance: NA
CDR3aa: CASRGRQVQSYNDQFF
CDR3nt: TGTGCCAGCAGAGGAAGACAGGTACAGTCCTACAATGATCAGTTCTTC

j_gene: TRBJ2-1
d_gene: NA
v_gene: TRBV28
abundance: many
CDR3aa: CASILRTVTEQFF
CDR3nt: TGTGCCAGCATCCTAAGGACAGTTACTGAGCAGTTCTTC

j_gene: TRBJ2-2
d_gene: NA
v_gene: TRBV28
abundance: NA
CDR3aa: CASSLTGPRSRELFF
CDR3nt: TGTGCCAGCAGTTTAACGGGACCACGGTCCCGGGAGCTGTTTTTT

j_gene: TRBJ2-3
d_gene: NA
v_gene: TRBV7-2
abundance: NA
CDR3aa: CASSLIGATDTQYF
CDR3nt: TGTGCCAGCAGCTTAATCGGTGCGACAGATACGCAGTATTTT

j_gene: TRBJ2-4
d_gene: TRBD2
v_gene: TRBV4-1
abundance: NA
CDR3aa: CASSQDPRASGGNIQYF
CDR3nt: TGCGCCAGCAGCCAAGATCCCAGGGCTAGCGGGGGGAACATTCAGTACTTC

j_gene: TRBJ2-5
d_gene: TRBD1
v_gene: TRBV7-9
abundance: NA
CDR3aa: CASSLGTGIGETQYF
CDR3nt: TGTGCCAGCAGCTTAGGGACAGGGATAGGAGAGACCCAGTACTTC

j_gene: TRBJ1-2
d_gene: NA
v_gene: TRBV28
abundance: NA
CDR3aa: CASSSLSYGYTF
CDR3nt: TGTGCCAGCAGTTCTCTTTCCTATGGCTACACCTTC

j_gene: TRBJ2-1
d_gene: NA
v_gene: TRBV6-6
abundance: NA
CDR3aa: CASIYEANEQFF
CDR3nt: TGTGCCAGCATTTACGAAGCAAATGAGCAGTTCTTC

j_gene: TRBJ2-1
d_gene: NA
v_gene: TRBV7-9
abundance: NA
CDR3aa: CASSHARAGLYNEQFF
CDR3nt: TGTGCCAGCAGCCACGCCCGGGCCGGATTATACAATGAGCAGTTCTTC

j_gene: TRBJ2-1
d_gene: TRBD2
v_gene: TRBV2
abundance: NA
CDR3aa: CASRRSSGDYNEQFF
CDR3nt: TGTGCCAGCAGGAGATCTAGCGGGGACTACAATGAGCAGTTCTTC

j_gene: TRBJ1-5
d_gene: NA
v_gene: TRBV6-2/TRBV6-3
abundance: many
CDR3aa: CASKGGTGNQPQHF
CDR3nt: TGTGCCAGCAAGGGGGGGACGGGGAATCAGCCCCAGCATTTT

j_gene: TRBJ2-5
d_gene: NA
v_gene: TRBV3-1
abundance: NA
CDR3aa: CASSQGRGRKTQYF
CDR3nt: TGTGCCAGCAGCCAAGGGAGGGGCCGGAAGACCCAGTACTTC

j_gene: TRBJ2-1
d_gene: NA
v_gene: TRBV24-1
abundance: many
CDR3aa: CATSDFDNEQFF
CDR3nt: TGTGCCACCAGTGATTTCGACAATGAGCAGTTCTTC

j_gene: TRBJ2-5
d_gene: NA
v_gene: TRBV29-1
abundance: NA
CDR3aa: CSVEALVGKTQYF
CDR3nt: TGCAGCGTTGAAGCCTTGGTGGGGAAGACCCAGTACTTC

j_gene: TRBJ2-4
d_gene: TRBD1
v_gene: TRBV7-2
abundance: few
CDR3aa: CASSSRQGENIQYF
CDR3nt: TGTGCCAGCAGCTCCCGTCAGGGGGAAAACATTCAGTACTTC

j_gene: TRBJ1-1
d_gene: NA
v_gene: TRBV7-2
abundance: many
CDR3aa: CASSLSLDKNTEAFF
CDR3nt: TGTGCCAGCAGCCTAAGCCTGGACAAGAACACTGAAGCTTTCTTT

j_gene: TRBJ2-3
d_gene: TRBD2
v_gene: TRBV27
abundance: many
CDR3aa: CASSFGGVNTQYF
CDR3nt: TGTGCCAGCAGTTTCGGGGGGGTGAATACGCAGTATTTT

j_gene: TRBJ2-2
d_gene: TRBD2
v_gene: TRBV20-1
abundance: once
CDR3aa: CSARASGGDNNGELFF
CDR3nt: TGCAGTGCTAGAGCCAGCGGGGGGGATAACAACGGGGAGCTGTTTTTT

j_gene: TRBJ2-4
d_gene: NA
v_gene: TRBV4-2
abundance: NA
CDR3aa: CASSQDFLIGGKNIQYF
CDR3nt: TGTGCCAGCAGCCAAGATTTTCTCATCGGGGGTAAAAACATTCAGTACTTC

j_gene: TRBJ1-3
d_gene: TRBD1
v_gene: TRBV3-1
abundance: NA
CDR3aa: CASSQGTGKVAHTIYF
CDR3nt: TGTGCCAGCAGCCAAGGGACAGGGAAGGTGGCCCACACCATATATTTT

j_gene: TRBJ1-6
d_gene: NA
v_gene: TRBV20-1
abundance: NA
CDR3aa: CSASGTAAYNSPLHF
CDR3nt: TGCAGTGCCTCCGGCACGGCAGCTTATAATTCACCCCTCCACTTT

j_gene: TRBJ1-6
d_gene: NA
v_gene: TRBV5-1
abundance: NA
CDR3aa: CASSLAGHSNSPLHF
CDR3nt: TGCGCCAGCAGCTTGGCGGGACACTCAAATTCACCCCTCCACTTT

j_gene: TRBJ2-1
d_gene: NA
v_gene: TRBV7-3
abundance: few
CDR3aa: CASSLSMNEQFF
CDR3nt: TGTGCCAGCAGCTTATCGATGAATGAGCAGTTCTTC

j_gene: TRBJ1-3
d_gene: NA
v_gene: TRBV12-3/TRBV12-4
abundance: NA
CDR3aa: CASSLAGGNTIYF
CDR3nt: TGTGCCAGCAGTTTAGCAGGTGGAAACACCATATATTTT

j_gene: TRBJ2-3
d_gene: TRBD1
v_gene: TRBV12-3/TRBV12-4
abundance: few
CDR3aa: CASSRQGATADTQYF
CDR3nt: TGTGCCAGCAGCCGACAGGGGGCGACGGCAGATACGCAGTATTTT

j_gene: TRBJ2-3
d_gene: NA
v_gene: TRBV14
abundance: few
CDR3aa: CASSPSTASGWYTQYF
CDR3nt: TGTGCCAGCAGCCCTTCGACAGCCTCCGGGTGGTATACGCAGTATTTT

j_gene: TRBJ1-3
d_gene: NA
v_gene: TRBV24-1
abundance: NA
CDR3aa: CATSDREASSGNTIYF
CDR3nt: TGTGCCACCAGTGATAGGGAGGCGAGTTCTGGAAACACCATATATTTT

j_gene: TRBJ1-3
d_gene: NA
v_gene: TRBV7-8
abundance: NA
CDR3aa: CASSLRARGNTIYF
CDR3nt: TGTGCCAGCAGCTTACGGGCCCGTGGAAACACCATATATTTT

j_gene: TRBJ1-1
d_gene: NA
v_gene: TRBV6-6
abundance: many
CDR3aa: CASSYSDPGGWVSTEAFF
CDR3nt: TGTGCCAGCAGTTACTCGGACCCGGGGGGTTGGGTGAGCACTGAAGCTTTCTTT

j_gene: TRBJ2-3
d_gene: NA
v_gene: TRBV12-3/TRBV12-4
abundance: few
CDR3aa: CASSMGLDTDTQYF
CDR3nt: TGTGCCAGCAGTATGGGACTGGACACAGATACGCAGTATTTT

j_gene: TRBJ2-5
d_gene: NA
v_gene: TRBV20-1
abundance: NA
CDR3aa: CSASGLALNQETQYF
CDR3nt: TGCAGTGCGAGCGGGCTAGCACTAAACCAAGAGACCCAGTACTTC

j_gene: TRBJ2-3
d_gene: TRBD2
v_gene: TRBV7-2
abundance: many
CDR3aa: CASSLDSGGRDTQYF
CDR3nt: TGTGCCAGCAGCTTAGATAGCGGGGGGAGAGATACGCAGTATTTT

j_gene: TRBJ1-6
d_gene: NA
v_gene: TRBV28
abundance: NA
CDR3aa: CASSLGGGGSPLHF
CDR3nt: TGTGCCAGCAGTTTAGGTGGGGGCGGATCACCCCTCCACTTT

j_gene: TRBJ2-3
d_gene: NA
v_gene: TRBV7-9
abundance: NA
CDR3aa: CASSTPGVGGTTDTQYF
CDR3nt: TGTGCCAGCAGCACCCCCGGGGTAGGGGGTACCACAGATACGCAGTATTTT

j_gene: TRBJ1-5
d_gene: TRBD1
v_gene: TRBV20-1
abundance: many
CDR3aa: CSAGGTAYSNQPQHF
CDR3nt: TGCAGTGCCGGAGGGACAGCGTATAGCAATCAGCCCCAGCATTTT

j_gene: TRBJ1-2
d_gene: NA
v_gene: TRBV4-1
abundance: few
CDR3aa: CASSLGAGRNYGYTF
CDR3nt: TGCGCCAGCAGCCTAGGGGCAGGAAGGAACTATGGCTACACCTTC

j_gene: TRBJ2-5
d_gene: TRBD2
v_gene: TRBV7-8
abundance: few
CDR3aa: CASSFVYGGAGETQYF
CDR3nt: TGTGCCAGCAGCTTCGTATACGGGGGGGCCGGAGAGACCCAGTACTTC

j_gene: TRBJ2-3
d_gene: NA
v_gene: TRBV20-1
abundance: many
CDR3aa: CSAPWDGDTQYF
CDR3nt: TGCAGTGCCCCCTGGGACGGCGATACGCAGTATTTT

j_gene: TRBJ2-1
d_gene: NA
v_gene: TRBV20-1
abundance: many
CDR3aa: CSAIPGPNEQFF
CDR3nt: TGCAGTGCCATCCCGGGACCCAATGAGCAGTTCTTC

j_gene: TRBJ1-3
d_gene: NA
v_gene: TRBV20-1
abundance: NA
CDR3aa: CGAMVGNTIYF
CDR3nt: TGCGGTGCCATGGTTGGAAACACCATATATTTT